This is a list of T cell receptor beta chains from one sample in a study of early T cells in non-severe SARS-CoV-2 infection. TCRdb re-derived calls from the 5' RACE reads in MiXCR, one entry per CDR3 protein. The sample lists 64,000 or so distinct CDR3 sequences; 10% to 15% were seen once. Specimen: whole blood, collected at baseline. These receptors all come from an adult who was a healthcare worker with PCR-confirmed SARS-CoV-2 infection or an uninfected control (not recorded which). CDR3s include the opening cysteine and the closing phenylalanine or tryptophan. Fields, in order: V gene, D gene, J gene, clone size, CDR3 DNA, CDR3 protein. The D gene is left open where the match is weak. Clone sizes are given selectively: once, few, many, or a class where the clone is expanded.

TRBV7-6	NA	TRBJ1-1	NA	TGTGCCAGCAGCCCCAGGGATGTGGGCACTGAAGCTTTCTTT	CASSPRDVGTEAFF
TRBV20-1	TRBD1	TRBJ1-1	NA	TGCAGTGCGACTCCTGAGGACAGGGGGGAGACGGGTGAAGCTTTCTTT	CSATPEDRGETGEAFF
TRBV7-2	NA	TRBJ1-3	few	TGTGCCAGCAGTGTCGGACAGCCCCTATATTTT	CASSVGQPLYF
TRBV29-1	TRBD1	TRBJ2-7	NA	TGCAGCGTTGAACGCCCCGGGACAGGGGTGCCCTACGAGCAGTACTTC	CSVERPGTGVPYEQYF
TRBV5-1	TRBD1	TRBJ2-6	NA	TGCGCCAGCAGCTTGGCCTGGGACAGGGCGATCTCTGGGGCCAACGTCCTGACTTTC	CASSLAWDRAISGANVLTF
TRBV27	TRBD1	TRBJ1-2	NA	TGTGCCAGCGGCAGGACAGGGGGGTACTATGGCTACACCTTC	CASGRTGGYYGYTF
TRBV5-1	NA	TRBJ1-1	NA	TGCGCCAGCAGTACATCGGGACAGAACACTGAAGCTTTCTTT	CASSTSGQNTEAFF
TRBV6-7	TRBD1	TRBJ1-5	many	TGTGCCAGCAGCCGACCGGACAGGTACGATCAGCCCCAGCATTTT	CASSRPDRYDQPQHF
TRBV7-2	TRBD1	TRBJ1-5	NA	TGTGCCAGCAGCCATACAGGGGGCAATCAGCCCCAGCATTTT	CASSHTGGNQPQHF
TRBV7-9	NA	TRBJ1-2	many	TGTGCCAGCAGCTTAGCGGCAAAGGGTAATAGCTATGGCTACACCTTC	CASSLAAKGNSYGYTF
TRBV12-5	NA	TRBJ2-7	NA	TGTGCTAGTGGTTTGGATGGTCGAGGCGAGCAGTACTTC	CASGLDGRGEQYF
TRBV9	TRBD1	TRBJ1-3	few	TGTGCCAGCAGCGCGAGACTGACAGGGACCGGTGGAAACACCATATATTTT	CASSARLTGTGGNTIYF
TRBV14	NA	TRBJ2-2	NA	TGTGCCAGCAGCCGCGCCAACAGGGTCGGTGGGGAGCTGTTTTTT	CASSRANRVGGELFF
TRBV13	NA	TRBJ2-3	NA	TGTGCCAGCAGCATAGGTAGAGATACGCAGTATTTT	CASSIGRDTQYF
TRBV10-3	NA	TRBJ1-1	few	TGTGCCATCAGTGAGTCAGGGGTAACTGAAGCTTTCTTT	CAISESGVTEAFF
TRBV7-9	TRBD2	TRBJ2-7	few	TGTGCCAGCAGCCCGGGACTAGACTCCGAGCAGTACTTC	CASSPGLDSEQYF
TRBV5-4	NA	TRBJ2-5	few	TGTGCCAGCAGTTCGCGTATCGAGACCCAGTACTTC	CASSSRIETQYF
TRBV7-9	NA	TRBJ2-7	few	TGTGCCAGCAGCACGACTAGTCACGAGCAGTACTTC	CASSTTSHEQYF
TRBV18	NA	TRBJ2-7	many	TGTGCCAGCTCCCCAGGGGGGAGCATCAGGGAGCAGTACTTC	CASSPGGSIREQYF
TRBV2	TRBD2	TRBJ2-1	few	TGTGCCAGCAGTCCTCTCCTACTAGCGGGAGTCTACAATGAGCAGTTCTTC	CASSPLLLAGVYNEQFF
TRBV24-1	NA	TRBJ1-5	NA	TGTGCCACCAGTGACAGGAATCAGCCCCAGCATTTT	CATSDRNQPQHF
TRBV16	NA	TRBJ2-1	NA	TGTGCCAGCAGCCAACAAGACCAGGGAAATGAGCAGTTCTTC	CASSQQDQGNEQFF
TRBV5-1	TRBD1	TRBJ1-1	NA	TGCGCCAGCAGCTATGAGGGGGCCACTGAAGCTTTCTTT	CASSYEGATEAFF
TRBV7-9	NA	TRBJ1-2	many	TGTGCCAGCAGCTTAGCCGGGGGCTATGGCTACACCTTC	CASSLAGGYGYTF
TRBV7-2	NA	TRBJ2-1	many	TGTGCCAGCAGCTTAGCCTACAATGAGCAGTTCTTC	CASSLAYNEQFF
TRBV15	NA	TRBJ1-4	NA	TGTGCCACCAGCAGAGGCCGGGGCACGAATGAAAAACTGTTTTTT	CATSRGRGTNEKLFF
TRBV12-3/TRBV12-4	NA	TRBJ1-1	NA	TGTGCCAGCAGTTTAGTCCCCTCTACTTTATTCACTGAAGCTTTCTTT	CASSLVPSTLFTEAFF
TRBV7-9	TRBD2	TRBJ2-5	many	TGTGCCAGCAGCTTAGGGGGACTAGCGGAGGAGAAAGAGACCCAGTACTTC	CASSLGGLAEEKETQYF
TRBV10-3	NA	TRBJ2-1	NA	TGTGCCATCAGTGAACCGACAGTCAGCTTTAACAATGAGCAGTTCTTC	CAISEPTVSFNNEQFF
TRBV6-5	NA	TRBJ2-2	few	TGTGCCAGCAGTTACTTCTGGGGGCGCGAAAACGGGGAGCTGTTTTTT	CASSYFWGRENGELFF
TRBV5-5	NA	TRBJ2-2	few	TGTGCCAGCAGCTCTATGAACACCGGGGAGCTGTTTTTT	CASSSMNTGELFF
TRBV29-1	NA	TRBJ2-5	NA	TGCAGCGTTGAGGGGGACTACCAAGAGACCCAGTACTTC	CSVEGDYQETQYF
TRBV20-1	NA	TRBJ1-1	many	TGCAGTGCTATTACGGGACATAAGGCGAACACTGAAGCTTTCTTT	CSAITGHKANTEAFF
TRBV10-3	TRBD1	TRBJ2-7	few	TGTGCCGTCAACCAAGGGACAGGGTATGACGAGCAGTACTTC	CAVNQGTGYDEQYF
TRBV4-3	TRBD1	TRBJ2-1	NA	TGCGCCAGCAGCCAAGATCGGACAGGCCCCTTACAGTTCTTC	CASSQDRTGPLQFF
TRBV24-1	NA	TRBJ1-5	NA	TGTGCCACCAGTGACTCGGACGGCCGCTATAGCAATCAGCCCCAGCATTTT	CATSDSDGRYSNQPQHF
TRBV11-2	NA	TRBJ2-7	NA	TGTGCCAGCAGCCCCCCGGGGGATTTCTCCTACGAGCAGTACTTC	CASSPPGDFSYEQYF
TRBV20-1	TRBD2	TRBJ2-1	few	TGCAGTGCCAGAATCACTAGCGGGAGTATATATGAGCAGTTCTTC	CSARITSGSIYEQFF